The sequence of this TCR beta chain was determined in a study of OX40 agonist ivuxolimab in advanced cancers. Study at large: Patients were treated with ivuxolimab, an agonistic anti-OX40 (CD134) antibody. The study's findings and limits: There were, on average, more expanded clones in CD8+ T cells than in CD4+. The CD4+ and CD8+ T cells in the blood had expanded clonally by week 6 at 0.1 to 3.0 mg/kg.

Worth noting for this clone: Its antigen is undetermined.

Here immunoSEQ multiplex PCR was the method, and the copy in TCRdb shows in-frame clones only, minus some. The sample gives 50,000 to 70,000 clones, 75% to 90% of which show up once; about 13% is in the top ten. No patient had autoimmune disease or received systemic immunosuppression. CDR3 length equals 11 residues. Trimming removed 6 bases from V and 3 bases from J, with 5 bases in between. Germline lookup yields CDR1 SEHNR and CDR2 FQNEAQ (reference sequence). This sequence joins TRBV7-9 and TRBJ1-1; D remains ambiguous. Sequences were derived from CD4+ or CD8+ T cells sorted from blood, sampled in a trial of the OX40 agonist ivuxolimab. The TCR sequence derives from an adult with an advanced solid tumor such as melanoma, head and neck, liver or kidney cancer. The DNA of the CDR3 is TGTGCCAGCAGGATTTACACTGAAGCTTTCTTT. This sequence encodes CASRIYTEAFF. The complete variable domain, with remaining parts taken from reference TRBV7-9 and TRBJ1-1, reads DTGVSQNPRHKITKRGQNVTFRCDPISEHNRLYWYRQTLGQGPEFLTYFQNEAQLEKSRLLSDRFSAERPKGSFSTLEIQRTEQGDSAMYLCASRIYTEAFFGQGTRLTVV.